This T cell receptor (beta chain) was captured by sequencing in a study of T cell changes during pregnancy in multiple sclerosis. Clones were read by immunoSEQ multiplex PCR, and TCRdb kept only the in-frame ones, dropping some. Among 30,000 to 45,000 clones listed, 88% were seen once. The CDR3 has 16 amino acids. The source was CD4+ T cells from peripheral blood mononuclear cells, collected before pregnancy. The V call is TRBV21-1, the J call TRBJ1-2; the table's D gene call, TRBD1, was not cross checked with the DNA. TRBV21-1 is a recognized pseudogene. This TCR was recovered from a female donor with multiple sclerosis, enrolled in a pregnancy study. This CDR3 is CASSKEGQEKCYGYTF. CDR3 sequence (DNA): TGTGCCAGCAGCAAAGAGGGGCAGGAGAAATGCTATGGCTACACCTTC.